This T cell receptor (beta chain) was observed in a study of blood T cells in healthy people across ages. Isolated per sample were at least 6.5 million PBMCs. With respect to this clonotype: One end of the junction does not line up with germline, which may come from a read error.

With a J-beta primer mix and a sample-barcoded 5' primer, a second PCR ran about 7 to 12 cycles. TCRdb reprocessed the 5' RACE reads via MiXCR and lists one record per CDR3 protein. The sample yields 540,000 or so distinct CDR3 sequences, approximately 30% seen once. CDR3 size: 13 residues. CDR1 MNHEY and CDR2 SMNVEV come from the germline V gene (reference sequence). This TCR derives from a woman in her 70s in good health. What was sequenced was blood. The chain has TRBV27 and TRBJ1-5; D uncertain. The CDR3 region has the DNA TGTACCAGCAGTTATCATGGCAATCAGCCCCAGCATTTT. It specifies CTSSYHGNQPQHF.